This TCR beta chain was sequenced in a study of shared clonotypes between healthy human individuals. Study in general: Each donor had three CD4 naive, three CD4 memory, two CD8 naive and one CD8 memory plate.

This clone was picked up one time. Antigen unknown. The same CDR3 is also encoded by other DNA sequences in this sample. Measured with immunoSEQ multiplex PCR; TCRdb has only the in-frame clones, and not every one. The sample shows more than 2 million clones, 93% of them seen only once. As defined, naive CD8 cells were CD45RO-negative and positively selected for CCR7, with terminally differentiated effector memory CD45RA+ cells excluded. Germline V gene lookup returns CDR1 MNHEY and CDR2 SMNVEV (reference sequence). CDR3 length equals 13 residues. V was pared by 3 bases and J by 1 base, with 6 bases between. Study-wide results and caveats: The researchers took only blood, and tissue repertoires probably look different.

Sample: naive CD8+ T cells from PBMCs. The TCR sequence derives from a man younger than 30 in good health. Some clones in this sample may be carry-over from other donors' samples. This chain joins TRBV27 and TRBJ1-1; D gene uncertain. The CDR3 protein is CASSLGRNTEAFF. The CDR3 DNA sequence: TGTGCCAGCAGTTTGGGGAGGAACACTGAAGCTTTCTTT.